This entry describes one T cell receptor beta chain. TCRdb called the RACE reads again in MiXCR, with one record for every CDR3 protein. Seen here are tens of thousands of distinct CDR3 sequences, roughly 12% observed once, and the top ten hold approximately 4%. The time point was: pre-sensitization, week 0. The treatment here: therapeutic diphenylcyclopropenone sensitization with weekly scalp DPC. The data were obtained in a study of human T cells and chemical hapten exposure. Germline V CDR1 and CDR2: LGHNA, YSLEER. The CDR3 totals 14 residues. Trimming removed 1 base from V and 2 bases from J, with 7 bases in between.

The chain is built from TRBV4-3 and TRBJ2-3, with no clear D. The sample here was whole blood, taken in connection with sensitization to the hapten diphenylcyclopropenone (DPC). The receptor's source is a woman aged 35 to 49 with alopecia areata. Some clones in this sample may be carry-over from other donors' samples. The CDR3 loop reads CASSQALLTDTQYF. DNA for the CDR3: TGCGCCAGCAGCCAAGCACTACTCACAGATACGCAGTATTTT.